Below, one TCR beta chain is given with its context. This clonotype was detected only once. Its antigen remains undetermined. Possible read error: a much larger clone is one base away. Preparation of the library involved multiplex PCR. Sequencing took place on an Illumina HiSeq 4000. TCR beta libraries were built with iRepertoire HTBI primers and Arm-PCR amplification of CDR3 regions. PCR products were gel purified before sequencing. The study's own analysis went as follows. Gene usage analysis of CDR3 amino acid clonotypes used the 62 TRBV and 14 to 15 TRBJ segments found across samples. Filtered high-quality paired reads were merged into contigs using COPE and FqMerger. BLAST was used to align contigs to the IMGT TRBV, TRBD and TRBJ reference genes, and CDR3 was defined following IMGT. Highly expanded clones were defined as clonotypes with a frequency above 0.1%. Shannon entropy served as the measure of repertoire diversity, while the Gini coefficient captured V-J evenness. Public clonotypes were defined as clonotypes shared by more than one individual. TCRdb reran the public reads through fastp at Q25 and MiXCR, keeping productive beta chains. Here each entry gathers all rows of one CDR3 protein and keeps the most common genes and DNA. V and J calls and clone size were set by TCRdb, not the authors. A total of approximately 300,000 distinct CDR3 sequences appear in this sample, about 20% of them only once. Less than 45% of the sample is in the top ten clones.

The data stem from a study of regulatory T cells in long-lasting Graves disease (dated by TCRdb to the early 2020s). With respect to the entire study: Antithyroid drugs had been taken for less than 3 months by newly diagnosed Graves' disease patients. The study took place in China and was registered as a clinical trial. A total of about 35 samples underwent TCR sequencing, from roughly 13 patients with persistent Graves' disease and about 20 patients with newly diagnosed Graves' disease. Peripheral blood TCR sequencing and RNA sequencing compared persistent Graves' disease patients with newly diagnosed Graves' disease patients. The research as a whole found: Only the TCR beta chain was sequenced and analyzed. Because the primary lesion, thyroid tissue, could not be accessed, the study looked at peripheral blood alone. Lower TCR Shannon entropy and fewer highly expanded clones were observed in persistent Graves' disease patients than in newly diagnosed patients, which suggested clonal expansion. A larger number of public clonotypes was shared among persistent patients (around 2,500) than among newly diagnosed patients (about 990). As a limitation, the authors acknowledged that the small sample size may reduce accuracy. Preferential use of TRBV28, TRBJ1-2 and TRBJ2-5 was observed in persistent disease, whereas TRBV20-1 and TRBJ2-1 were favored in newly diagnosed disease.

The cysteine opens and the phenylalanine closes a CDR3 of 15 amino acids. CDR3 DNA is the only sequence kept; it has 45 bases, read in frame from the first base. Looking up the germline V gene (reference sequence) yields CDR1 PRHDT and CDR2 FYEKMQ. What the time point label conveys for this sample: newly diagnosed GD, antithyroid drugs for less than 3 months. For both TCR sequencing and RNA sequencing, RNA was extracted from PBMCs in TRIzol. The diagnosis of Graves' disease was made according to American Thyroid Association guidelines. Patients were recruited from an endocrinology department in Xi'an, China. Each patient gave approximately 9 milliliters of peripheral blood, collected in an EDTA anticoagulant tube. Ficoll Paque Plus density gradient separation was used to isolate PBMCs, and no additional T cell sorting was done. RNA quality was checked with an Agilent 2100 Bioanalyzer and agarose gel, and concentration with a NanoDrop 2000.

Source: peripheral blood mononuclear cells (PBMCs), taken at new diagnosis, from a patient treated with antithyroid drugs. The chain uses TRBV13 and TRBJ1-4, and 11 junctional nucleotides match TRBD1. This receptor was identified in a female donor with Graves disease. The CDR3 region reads CASSSSGTGGEQLFF. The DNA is TGTGCCAGCAGCTCATCCGGGACAGGGGGTGAACAACTGTTTTTT.